The present TCR beta chain was sequenced within a study of blood T cell repertoires in COVID-19. Per the original methods: Amplifying reference gene primers gave estimates of nucleated cell counts. The protocol was immunoSEQ multiplex PCR, while the TCRdb copy is restricted to in-frame clones and leaves out a portion. V and J calls and clone size come straight from that table; D and trimming were deduced from the DNA. The sample includes fewer than 75,000 clones, around 90% of them seen just once. The CDR3 contains 12 residues. Between the trimmed V and J ends, which lost 0 bases and 8 bases, there was a span of 6 bases. Germline V lookup: CDR1 SGHNT, CDR2 YYREEE (reference sequence).

The clonotype comes from a human donor in a cohort sampled during active COVID-19. Sample: peripheral blood. V usage is TRBV5-4 and J usage is TRBJ2-1; maybe TRBD2 (6 bases). In nucleotides, the CDR3 is TGTGCCAGCAGCTTGGGGGACTATGAGCAGTTCTTC. This codes for CASSLGDYEQFF. Looking up the rest from reference TRBV5-4 and TRBJ2-1 gives the full variable domain: ETGVTQSPTHLIKTRGQQVTLRCSSQSGHNTVSWYQQALGQGPQFIFQYYREEENGRGNFPPRFSGLQFPNYSSELNVNALELDDSALYLCASSLGDYEQFFGPGTRLTVL.